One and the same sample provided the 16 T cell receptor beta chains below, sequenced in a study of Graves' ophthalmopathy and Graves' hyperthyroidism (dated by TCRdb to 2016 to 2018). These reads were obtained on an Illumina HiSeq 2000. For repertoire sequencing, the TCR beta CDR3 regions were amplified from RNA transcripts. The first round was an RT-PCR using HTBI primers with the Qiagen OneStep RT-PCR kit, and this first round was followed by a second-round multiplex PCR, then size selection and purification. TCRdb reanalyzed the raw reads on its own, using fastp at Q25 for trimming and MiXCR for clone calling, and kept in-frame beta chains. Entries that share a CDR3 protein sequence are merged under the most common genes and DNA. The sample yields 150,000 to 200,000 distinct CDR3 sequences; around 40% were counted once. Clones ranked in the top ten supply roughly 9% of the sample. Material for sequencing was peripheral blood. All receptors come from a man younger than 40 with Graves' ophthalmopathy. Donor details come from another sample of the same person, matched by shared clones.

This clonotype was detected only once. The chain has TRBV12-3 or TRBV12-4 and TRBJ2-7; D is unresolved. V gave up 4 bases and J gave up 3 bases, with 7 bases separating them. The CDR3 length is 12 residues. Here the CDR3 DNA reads TGTGCCAGCAGTTCGGTCGGCTACGAGCAGTACTTC. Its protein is CASSSVGYEQYF.

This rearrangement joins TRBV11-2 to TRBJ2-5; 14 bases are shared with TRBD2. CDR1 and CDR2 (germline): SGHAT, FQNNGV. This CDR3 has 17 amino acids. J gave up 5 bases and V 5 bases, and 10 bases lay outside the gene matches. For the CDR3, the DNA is TGTGCCAGCAGCCCTCTCCGACTAGCGGGAGGGCTGGAGACCCAGTACTTC. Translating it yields CASSPLRLAGGLETQYF.

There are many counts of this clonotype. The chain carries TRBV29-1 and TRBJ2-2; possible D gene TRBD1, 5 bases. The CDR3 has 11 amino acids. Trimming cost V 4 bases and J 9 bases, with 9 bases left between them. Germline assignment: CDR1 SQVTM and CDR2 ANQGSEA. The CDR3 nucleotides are TGCAGCGTTGTATGGGGCCGGGAGCTGTTTTTT. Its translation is CSVVWGRELFF.

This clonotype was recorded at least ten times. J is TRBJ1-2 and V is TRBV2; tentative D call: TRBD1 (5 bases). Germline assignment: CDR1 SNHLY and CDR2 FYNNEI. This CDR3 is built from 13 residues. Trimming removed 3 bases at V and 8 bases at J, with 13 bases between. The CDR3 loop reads CASSDQGFGGYTF. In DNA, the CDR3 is TGTGCCAGCAGTGATCAGGGTTTCGGGGGCTACACCTTC.

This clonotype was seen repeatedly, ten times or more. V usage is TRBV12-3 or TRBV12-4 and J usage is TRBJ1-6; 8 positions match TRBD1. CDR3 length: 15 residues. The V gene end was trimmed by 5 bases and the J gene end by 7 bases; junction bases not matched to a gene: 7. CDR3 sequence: CASSLRQGSNSPLHF. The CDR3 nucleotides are TGTGCCAGCAGTCTTCGACAGGGGAGCAATTCACCCCTCCACTTT.

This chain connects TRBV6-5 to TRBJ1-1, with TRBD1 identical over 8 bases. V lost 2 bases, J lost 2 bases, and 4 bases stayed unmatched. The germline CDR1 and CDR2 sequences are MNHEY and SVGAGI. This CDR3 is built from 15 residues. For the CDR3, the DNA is TGTGCCAGCAGTTACCCAGGACAGGGTAACACTGAAGCTTTCTTT. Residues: CASSYPGQGNTEAFF.

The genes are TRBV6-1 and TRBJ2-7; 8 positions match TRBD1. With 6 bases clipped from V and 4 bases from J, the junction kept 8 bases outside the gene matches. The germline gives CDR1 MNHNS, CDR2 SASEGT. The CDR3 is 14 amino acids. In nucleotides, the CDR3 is TGTGCCAGCAGGAACCACGACAGGGGATACGAGCAGTACTTC. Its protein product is CASRNHDRGYEQYF.

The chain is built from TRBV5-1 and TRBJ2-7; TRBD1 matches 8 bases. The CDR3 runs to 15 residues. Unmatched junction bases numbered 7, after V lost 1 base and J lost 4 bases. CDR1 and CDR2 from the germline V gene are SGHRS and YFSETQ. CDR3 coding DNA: TGCGCCAGCAGCTTGTCGGCAGGGGGCAAGTACGAGCAGTACTTC. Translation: CASSLSAGGKYEQYF.

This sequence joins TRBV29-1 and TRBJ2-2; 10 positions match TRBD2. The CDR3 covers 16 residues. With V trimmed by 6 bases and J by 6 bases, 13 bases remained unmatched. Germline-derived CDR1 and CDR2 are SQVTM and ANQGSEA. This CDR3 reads CSVGLAEGGEAGELFF. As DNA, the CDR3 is TGCAGCGTAGGACTAGCGGAGGGAGGCGAGGCCGGGGAGCTGTTTTTT.

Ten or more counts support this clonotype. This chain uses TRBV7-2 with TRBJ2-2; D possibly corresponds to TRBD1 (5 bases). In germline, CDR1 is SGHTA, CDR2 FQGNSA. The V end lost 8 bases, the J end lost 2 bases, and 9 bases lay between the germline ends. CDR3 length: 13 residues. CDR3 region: CASSRVNTGELFF. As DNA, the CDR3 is TGTGCCAGCTCCAGGGTTAACACCGGGGAGCTGTTTTTT.

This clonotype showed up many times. Here the CDR3 DNA reads TGTGCCAGCAGACCGGGTCTCAACTACGAGCAGTACTTC. It encodes CASRPGLNYEQYF. This chain joins TRBV6-5 and TRBJ2-7; D gene uncertain. Trimming removed 6 bases at V and 3 bases at J, with 12 bases between. Germline CDR1 is MNHEY and CDR2 is SVGAGI. The CDR3 extends over 13 amino acids.

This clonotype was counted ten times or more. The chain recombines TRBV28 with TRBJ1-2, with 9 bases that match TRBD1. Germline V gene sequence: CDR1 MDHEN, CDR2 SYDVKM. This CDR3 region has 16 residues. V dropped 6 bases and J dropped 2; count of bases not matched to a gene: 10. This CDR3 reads CASRKWGTGTNYGYTF. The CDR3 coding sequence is TGTGCCAGCAGAAAATGGGGGACAGGGACCAACTATGGCTACACCTTC.

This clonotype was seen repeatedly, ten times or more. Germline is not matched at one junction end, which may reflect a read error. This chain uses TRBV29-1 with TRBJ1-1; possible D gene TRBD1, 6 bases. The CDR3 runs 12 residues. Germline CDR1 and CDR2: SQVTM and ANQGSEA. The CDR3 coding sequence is TGCAGCGCCAGGGACACCAACACCGAAGCTTTCTTT. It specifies CSARDTNTEAFF.

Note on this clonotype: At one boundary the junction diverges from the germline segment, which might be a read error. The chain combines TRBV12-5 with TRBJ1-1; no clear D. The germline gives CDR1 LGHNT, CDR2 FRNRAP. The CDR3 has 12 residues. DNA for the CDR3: TGTGCTAGTGGTTTGGTACACACACGGCCTCCCTTT. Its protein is CASGLVHTRPPF.

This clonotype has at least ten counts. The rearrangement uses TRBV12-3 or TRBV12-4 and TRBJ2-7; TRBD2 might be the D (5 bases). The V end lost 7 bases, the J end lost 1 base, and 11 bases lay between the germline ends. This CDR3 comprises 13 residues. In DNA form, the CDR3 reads TGTGCCAGCACCACCCCGGGGTCCTACGAGCAGTACTTC. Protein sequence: CASTTPGSYEQYF.

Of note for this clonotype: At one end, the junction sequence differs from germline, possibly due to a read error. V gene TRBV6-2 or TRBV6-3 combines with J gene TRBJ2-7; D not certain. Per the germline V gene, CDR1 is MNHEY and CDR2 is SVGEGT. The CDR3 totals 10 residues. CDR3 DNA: TGTGCCACCGCGTCCTTCGAGCAGTACTTC. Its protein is CATASFEQYF.